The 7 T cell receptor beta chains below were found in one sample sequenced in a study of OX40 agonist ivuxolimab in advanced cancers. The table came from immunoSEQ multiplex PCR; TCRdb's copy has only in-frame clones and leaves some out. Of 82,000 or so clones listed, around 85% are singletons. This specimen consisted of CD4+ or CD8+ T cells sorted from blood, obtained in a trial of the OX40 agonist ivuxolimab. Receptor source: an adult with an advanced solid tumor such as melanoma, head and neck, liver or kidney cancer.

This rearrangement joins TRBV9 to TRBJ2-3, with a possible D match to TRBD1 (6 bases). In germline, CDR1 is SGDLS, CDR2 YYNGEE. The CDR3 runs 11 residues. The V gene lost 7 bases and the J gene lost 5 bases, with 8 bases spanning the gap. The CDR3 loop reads CASARGDTQYF. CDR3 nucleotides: TGTGCCAGCGCCAGGGGAGATACGCAGTATTTT.

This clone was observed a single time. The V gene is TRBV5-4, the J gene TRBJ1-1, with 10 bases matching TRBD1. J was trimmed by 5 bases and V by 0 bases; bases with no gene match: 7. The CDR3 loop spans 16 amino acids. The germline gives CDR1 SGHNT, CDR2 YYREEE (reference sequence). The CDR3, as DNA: TGTGCCAGCAGCTTGGGGACAGGGGGAATGCGGACTGAAGCTTTCTTT. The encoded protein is CASSLGTGGMRTEAFF.

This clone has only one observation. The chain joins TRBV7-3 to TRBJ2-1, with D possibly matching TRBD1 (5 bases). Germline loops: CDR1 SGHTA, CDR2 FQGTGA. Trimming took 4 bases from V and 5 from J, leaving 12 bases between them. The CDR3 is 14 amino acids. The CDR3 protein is CASSSLGVNNEQFF. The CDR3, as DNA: TGTGCCAGCAGCTCCCTAGGGGTGAACAATGAGCAGTTCTTC. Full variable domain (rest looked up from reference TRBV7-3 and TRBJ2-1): GAGVSQTPSNKVTEKGKYVELRCDPISGHTALYWYRQSLGQGPEFLIYFQGTGAADDSGLPNDRFFAVRPEGSVSTLKIQRTERGDSAVYLCASSSLGVNNEQFFGPGTRLTVL.

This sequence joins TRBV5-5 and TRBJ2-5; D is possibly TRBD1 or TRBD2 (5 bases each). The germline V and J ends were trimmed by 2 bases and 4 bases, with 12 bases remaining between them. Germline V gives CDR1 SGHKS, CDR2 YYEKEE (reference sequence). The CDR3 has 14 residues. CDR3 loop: CASSLRGDAETQYF. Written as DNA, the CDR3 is TGTGCCAGCAGCTTAAGAGGGGATGCAGAGACCCAGTACTTC.

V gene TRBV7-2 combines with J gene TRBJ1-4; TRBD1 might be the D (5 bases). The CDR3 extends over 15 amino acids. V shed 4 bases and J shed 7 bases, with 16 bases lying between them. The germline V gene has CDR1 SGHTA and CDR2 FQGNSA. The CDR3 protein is CASSSMGQGSEKLFF. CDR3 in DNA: TGTGCCAGCAGCTCCATGGGGCAGGGAAGTGAAAAACTGTTTTTT.

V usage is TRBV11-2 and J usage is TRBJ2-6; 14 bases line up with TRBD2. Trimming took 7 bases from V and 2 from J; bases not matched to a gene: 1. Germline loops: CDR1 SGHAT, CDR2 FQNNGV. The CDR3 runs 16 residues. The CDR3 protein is CASKTSGGAGANVLTF. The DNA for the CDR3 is TGTGCCAGCAAGACTAGCGGGGGGGCTGGGGCCAACGTCCTGACTTTC. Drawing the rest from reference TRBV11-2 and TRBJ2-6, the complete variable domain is EAGVAQSPRYKIIEKRQSVAFWCNPISGHATLYWYQQILGQGPKLLIQFQNNGVVDDSQLPKDRFSAERLKGVDSTLKIQPAKLEDSAVYLCASKTSGGAGANVLTFGAGSRLTVL.

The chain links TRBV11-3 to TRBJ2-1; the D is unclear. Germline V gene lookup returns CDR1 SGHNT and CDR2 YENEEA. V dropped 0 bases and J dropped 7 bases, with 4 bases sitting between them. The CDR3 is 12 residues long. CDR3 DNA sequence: TGTGCCAGCAGCTTAGACGGGAATGAGCAGTTCTTC. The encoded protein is CASSLDGNEQFF.